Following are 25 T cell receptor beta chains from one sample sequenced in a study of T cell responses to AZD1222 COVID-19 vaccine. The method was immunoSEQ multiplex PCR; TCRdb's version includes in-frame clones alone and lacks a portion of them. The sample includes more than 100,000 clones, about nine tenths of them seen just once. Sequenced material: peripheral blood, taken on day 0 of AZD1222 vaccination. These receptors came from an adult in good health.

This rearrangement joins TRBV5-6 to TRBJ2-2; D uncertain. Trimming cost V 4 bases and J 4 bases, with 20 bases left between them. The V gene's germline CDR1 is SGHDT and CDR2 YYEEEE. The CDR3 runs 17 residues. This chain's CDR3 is CASSPREWYHGTGELFF. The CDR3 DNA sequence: TGTGCCAGCAGCCCCAGAGAATGGTACCACGGCACCGGGGAGCTGTTTTTT.

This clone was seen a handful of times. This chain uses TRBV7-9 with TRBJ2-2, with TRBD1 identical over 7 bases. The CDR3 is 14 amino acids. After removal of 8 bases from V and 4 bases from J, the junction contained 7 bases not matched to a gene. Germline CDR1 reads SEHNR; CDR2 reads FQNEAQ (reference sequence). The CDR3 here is CASELQGSTGELFF. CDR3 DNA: TGTGCCAGCGAGTTACAGGGGAGCACCGGGGAGCTGTTTTTT.

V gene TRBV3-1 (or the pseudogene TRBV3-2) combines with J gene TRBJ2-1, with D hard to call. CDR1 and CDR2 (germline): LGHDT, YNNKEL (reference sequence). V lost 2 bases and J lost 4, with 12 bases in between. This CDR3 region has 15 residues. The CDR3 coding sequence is TGTGCCAGCAGCCAATCGGTGATGGGTTACAATGAGCAGTTCTTC. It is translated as CASSQSVMGYNEQFF.

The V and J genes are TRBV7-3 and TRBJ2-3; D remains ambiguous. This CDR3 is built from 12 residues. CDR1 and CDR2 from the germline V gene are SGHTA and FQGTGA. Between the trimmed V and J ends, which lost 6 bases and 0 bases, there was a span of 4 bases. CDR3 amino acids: CASSSSTDTQYF. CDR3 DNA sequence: TGTGCCAGCAGTTCCAGCACAGATACGCAGTATTTT. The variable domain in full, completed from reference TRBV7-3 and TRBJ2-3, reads GAGVSQTPSNKVTEKGKYVELRCDPISGHTALYWYRQSLGQGPEFLIYFQGTGAADDSGLPNDRFFAVRPEGSVSTLKIQRTERGDSAVYLCASSSSTDTQYFGPGTRLTVL.

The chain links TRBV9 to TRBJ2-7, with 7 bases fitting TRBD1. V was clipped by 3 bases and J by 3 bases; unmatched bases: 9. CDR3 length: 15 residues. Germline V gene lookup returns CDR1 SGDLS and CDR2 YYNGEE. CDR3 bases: TGTGCCAGCAGCGCCGCGACAGGGAGTCGCTACGAGCAGTACTTC. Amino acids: CASSAATGSRYEQYF.

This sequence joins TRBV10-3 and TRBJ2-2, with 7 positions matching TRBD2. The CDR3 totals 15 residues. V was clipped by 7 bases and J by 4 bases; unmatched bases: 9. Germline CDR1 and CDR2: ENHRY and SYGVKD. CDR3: CAIKCREDGTGELFF. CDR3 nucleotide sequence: TGTGCCATCAAGTGTCGGGAGGACGGCACCGGGGAGCTGTTTTTT.

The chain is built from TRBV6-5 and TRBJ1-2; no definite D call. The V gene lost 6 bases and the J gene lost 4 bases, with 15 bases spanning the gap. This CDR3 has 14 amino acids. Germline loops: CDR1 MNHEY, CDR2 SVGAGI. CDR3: CASREGPLGYGYTF. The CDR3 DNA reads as TGTGCCAGCAGGGAGGGCCCTCTAGGCTATGGCTACACCTTC.

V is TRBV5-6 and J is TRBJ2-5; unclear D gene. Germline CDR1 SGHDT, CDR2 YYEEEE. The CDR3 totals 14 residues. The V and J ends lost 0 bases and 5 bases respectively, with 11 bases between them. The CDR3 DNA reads TGTGCCAGCAGCTTGGTCGAGAATGAGGAGACCCAGTACTTC. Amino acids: CASSLVENEETQYF.

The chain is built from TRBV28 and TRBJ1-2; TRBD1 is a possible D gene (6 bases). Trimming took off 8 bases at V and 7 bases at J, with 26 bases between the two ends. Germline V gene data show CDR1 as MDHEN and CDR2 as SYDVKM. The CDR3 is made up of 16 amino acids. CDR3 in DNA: TGTGCCAGCGGCCCCATAGGCCTACAGGGACGACTTGGCTACACCTTC. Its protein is CASGPIGLQGRLGYTF.

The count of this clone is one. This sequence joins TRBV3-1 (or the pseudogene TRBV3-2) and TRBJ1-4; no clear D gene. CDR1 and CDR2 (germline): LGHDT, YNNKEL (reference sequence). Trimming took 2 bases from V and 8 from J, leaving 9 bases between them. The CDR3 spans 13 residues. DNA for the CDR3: TGTGCCAGCAGCCAACTACTAGGAGAAAAACTGTTTTTT. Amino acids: CASSQLLGEKLFF.

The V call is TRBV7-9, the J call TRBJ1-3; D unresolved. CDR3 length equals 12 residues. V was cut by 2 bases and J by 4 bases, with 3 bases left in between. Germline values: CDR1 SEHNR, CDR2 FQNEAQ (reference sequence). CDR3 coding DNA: TGTGCCAGCAGCTTAATCGGAAACACCATATATTTT. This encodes CASSLIGNTIYF. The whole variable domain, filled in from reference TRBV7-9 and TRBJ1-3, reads DTGVSQNPRHKITKRGQNVTFRCDPISEHNRLYWYRQTLGQGPEFLTYFQNEAQLEKSRLLSDRFSAERPKGSFSTLEIQRTEQGDSAMYLCASSLIGNTIYFGEGSWLTVV.

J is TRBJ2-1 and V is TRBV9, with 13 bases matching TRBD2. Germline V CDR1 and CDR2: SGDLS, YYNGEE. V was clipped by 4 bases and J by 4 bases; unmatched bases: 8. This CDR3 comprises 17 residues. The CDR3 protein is CASSSGLAGAGYNEQFF. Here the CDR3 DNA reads TGTGCCAGCAGCAGCGGACTAGCGGGAGCCGGTTACAATGAGCAGTTCTTC.

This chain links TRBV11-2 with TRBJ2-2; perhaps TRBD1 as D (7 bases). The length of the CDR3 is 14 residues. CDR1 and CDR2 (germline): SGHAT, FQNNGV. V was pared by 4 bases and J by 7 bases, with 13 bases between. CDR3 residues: CASSWRGLVGELFF. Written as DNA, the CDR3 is TGTGCCAGCAGCTGGAGGGGGCTGGTCGGGGAGCTGTTTTTT.

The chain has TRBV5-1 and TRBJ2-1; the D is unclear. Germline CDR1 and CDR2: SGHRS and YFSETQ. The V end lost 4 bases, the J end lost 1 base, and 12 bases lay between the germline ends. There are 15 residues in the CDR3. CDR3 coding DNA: TGCGCCAGCAGCCTGGGGTCGCAATCCTACAATGAGCAGTTCTTC. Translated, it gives CASSLGSQSYNEQFF.

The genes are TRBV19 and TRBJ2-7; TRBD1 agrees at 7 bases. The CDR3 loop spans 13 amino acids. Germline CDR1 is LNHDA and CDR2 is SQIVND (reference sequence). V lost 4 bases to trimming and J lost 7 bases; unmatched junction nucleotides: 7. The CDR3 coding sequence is TGTGCCAGTAGTACCCTCCGGGACAGTGAGCAGTACTTC. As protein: CASSTLRDSEQYF.

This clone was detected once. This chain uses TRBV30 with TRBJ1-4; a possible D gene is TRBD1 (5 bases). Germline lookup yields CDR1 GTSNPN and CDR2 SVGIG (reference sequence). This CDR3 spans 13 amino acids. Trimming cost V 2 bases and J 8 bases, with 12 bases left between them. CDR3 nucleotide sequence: TGTGCCTGGAGTTTCAGGGAGGGGGAAAAACTGTTTTTT. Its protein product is CAWSFREGEKLFF.

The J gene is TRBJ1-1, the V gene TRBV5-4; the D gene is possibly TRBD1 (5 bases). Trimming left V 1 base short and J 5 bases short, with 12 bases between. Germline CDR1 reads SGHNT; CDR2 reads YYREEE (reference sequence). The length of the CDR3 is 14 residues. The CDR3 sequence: CASSLTGPFTEAFF. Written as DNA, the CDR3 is TGTGCCAGCAGCTTGACAGGTCCATTTACTGAAGCTTTCTTT.

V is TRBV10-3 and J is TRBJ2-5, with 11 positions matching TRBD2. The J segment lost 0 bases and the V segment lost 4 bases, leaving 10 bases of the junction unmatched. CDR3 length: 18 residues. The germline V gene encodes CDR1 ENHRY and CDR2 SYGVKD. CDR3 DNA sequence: TGTGCCATCAGTGGAGGGGGAGGGACTAGCGGATACCAAGAGACCCAGTACTTC. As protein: CAISGGGGTSGYQETQYF.

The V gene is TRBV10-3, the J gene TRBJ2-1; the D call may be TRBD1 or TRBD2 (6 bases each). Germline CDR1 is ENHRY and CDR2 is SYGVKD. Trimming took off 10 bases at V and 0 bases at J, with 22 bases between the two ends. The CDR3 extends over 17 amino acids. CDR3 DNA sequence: TGTGCCACCCATATGGGGGCGGGAAATAGCTCCTACAATGAGCAGTTCTTC. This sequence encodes CATHMGAGNSSYNEQFF.

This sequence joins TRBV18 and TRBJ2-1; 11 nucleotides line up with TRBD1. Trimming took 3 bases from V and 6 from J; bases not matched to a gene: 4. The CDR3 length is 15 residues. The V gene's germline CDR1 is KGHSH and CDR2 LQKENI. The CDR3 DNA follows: TGTGCCAGCTCACCTGGACAGGGGGCTTTCAATGAGCAGTTCTTC. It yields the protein CASSPGQGAFNEQFF.

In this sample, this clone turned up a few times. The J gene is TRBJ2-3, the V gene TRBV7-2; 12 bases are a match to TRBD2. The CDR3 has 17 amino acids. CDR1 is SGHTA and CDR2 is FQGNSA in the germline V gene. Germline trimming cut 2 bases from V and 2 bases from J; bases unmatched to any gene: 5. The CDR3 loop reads CASSLQTSGSLTDTQYF. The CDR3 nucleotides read TGTGCCAGCAGCTTACAGACTAGCGGGAGCCTCACAGATACGCAGTATTTT.

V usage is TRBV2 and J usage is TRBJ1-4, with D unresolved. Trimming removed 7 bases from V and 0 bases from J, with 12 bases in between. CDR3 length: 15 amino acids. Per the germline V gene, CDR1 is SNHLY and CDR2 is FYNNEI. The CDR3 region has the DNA TGTGCCAGCACCTCTCGGGCAGCAACTAATGAAAAACTGTTTTTT. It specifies CASTSRAATNEKLFF.

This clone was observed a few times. In DNA form, the CDR3 reads TGTGCCAGCAGCCTTCGGGACAGGGGATGGGGACTAGCGGATTACGGTGAGCAGTTCTTC. This translates into CASSLRDRGWGLADYGEQFF. V is TRBV14 and J is TRBJ2-1; D perhaps matches TRBD2 (11 bases). The CDR3 is 20 residues long. V was cut by 4 bases and J by 9 bases, with 34 bases left in between. The V gene's germline CDR1 is SGHDN and CDR2 FVKESK.

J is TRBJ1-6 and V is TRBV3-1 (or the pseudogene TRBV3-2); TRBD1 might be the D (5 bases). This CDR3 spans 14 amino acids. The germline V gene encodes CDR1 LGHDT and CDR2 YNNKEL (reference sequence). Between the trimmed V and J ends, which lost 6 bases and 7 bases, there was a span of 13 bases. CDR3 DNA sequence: TGTGCCAGCAGTTTTGAGAGGGGAAATTCACCCCTCCACTTT. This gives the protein CASSFERGNSPLHF.

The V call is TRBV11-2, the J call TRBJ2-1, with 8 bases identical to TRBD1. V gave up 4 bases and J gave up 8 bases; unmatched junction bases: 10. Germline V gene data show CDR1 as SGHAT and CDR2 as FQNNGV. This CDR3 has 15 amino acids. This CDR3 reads CASSSRDRNVDEQFF. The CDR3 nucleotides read TGTGCCAGCAGCTCCCGGGACAGGAATGTCGATGAGCAGTTCTTC.